This is a list of T cell receptor beta chains from one sample in a study of cytomegalovirus exposure and HLA in healthy donors. Some clones are missing from TCRdb's copy, which holds only in-frame ones; the method was immunoSEQ multiplex PCR. The sample has 60,000 or so clones, 75% seen once; the top ten hold around 21%. The material sequenced was PBMCs. The receptors were gathered from a woman between 40 and 50 years old in good health and CMV-seropositive. CDR3s include the opening cysteine and the closing phenylalanine or tryptophan. The D gene is left open where the match is weak. Only some rows state a clone size, as once, few, many or a class for expanded clones.

j_gene | d_gene | v_gene | abundance | CDR3aa | CDR3nt
TRBJ1-2 | TRBD1 | TRBV5-1 | . | CASSFGTGTNYGYTF | TGCGCCAGCAGCTTTGGGACAGGGACTAACTATGGCTACACCTTC
TRBJ2-3 | TRBD2 | TRBV19 | . | CASSQLAGGSTDTQYF | TGTGCCAGTAGCCAACTAGCGGGGGGTTCCACAGATACGCAGTATTTT
TRBJ1-2 | TRBD1 | TRBV7-8 | . | CASSLAGGQGTYGYTF | TGTGCCAGCAGCTTAGCGGGCGGACAGGGCACCTATGGCTACACCTTC
TRBJ1-1 | . | TRBV11-2 | . | CASSLEGHRNTEAFF | TGTGCCAGCAGCTTAGAGGGCCACAGGAACACTGAAGCTTTCTTT
TRBJ2-2 | . | TRBV7-3 | few | CASSGDITGELFF | TGTGCCAGCAGCGGGGACATCACCGGGGAGCTGTTTTTT
TRBJ1-3 | TRBD1 | TRBV5-4 | . | CASSLQGASGNTIYF | TGTGCCAGCAGCTTGCAGGGGGCCTCTGGAAACACCATATATTTT
TRBJ2-5 | TRBD2 | TRBV5-1 | . | CASSLASGEETQYF | TGCGCCAGCAGCTTGGCTAGCGGGGAAGAGACCCAGTACTTC
TRBJ1-1 | TRBD1 | TRBV5-4 | . | CASSFTGVTEAFF | TGTGCCAGCAGCTTCACAGGGGTGACTGAAGCTTTCTTT
TRBJ1-2 | TRBD1 | TRBV5-1 | . | CASSLAAGGPNYGYTF | TGCGCCAGCAGCTTAGCAGCAGGGGGACCCAACTATGGCTACACCTTC
TRBJ2-5 | . | TRBV30 | . | CAWSVGGRSETQYF | TGTGCCTGGAGTGTGGGGGGGCGATCAGAGACCCAGTACTTC
TRBJ1-3 | . | TRBV9 | medium-sized | CASSVAGISGNTIYF | TGTGCCAGCAGCGTAGCCGGTATCTCTGGAAACACCATATATTTT
TRBJ2-3 | TRBD1 | TRBV7-8 | few | CASSRGTGGANTQYF | TGTGCCAGCAGTAGAGGGACAGGGGGCGCGAATACGCAGTATTTT
TRBJ2-1 | TRBD2 | TRBV6-4 | once | CASSDLWSGVGEQFF | TGTGCCAGCAGTGACTTATGGAGCGGGGTGGGTGAGCAGTTCTTC
TRBJ1-5 | TRBD1 | TRBV29-1 | few | CSVGGDRGSNQPQHF | TGCAGCGTGGGGGGTGACAGGGGTAGCAATCAGCCCCAGCATTTT
TRBJ1-3 | . | TRBV6-6 | . | CASSRGGGSTGNTIYF | TGTGCCAGCAGCCGCGGGGGGGGCTCAACTGGAAACACCATATATTTT
TRBJ2-7 | . | TRBV2 | . | CASRIGLSDEYEQYF | TGTGCCAGCAGGATTGGACTGAGCGATGAGTACGAGCAGTACTTC
TRBJ1-1 | . | TRBV30 | . | CVAARPNTEAFF | TGTGTCGCGGCCCGCCCGAACACTGAAGCTTTCTTT
TRBJ2-1 | . | TRBV5-6 | . | CASSLGQFSYNEQFF | TGTGCCAGCAGCTTGGGGCAGTTCTCCTACAATGAGCAGTTCTTC
TRBJ2-7 | . | TRBV15 | . | CATSRDRGYYEQYF | TGTGCCACCAGCAGAGATAGGGGGTACTACGAGCAGTACTTC
TRBJ2-1 | . | TRBV5-6 | . | CASSPETAGAGEQFF | TGTGCCAGCAGCCCAGAGACGGCGGGGGCGGGGGAGCAGTTCTTC
TRBJ2-1 | TRBD2 | TRBV28 | . | CASETLAGGVNEQFF | TGTGCCAGTGAGACCCTAGCGGGGGGAGTCAATGAGCAGTTCTTC
TRBJ1-2 | TRBD1 | TRBV7-9 | once | CSSSLSGGKDYGYTF | TGTTCCAGCAGTTTATCAGGGGGGAAGGACTATGGCTACACCTTC
TRBJ2-7 | TRBD1 | TRBV6-5 | . | CASSPGTGVYEQYF | TGTGCCAGCAGTCCCGGGACAGGGGTCTACGAGCAGTACTTC
TRBJ1-3 | . | TRBV7-6 | once | CASSPRTTGGNTIYF | TGTGCCAGCAGCCCAAGGACTACCGGGGGAAACACCATATATTTT
TRBJ1-1 | TRBD1 | TRBV30 | . | CAWSPTGRTEAFF | TGTGCCTGGAGTCCGACAGGGCGCACTGAAGCTTTCTTT
TRBJ2-7 | . | TRBV6-5 | once | CASSYSKTLLYEQYF | TGTGCCAGCAGTTACTCGAAGACACTTCTCTACGAGCAGTACTTC
TRBJ2-3 | TRBD2 | TRBV29-1 | . | CSAPAPGTSGGDLTDTQYF | TGCAGCGCCCCTGCGCCGGGAACTAGCGGGGGGGATCTCACAGATACGCAGTATTTT
TRBJ2-7 | . | TRBV30 | . | CAWSVIPMGGDEQYF | TGTGCCTGGAGTGTCATCCCCATGGGTGGAGACGAGCAGTACTTC
TRBJ2-7 | TRBD2 | TRBV9 | . | CASSVSGGDLGEQYF | TGTGCCAGCAGCGTTAGCGGGGGGGACCTCGGGGAGCAGTACTTC
TRBJ2-3 | . | TRBV5-4 | . | CASSLEATDTQYF | TGTGCCAGCAGCTTGGAAGCCACAGATACGCAGTATTTT
TRBJ1-2 | TRBD1 | TRBV2 | . | CASSLDRSYGYTF | TGTGCCAGCAGTCTGGACAGGTCCTATGGCTACACCTTC
TRBJ1-2 | . | TRBV30 | . | CAWSEVGRDGYTF | TGTGCCTGGAGTGAGGTTGGGAGGGACGGCTACACCTTC
TRBJ2-5 | TRBD2 | TRBV7-9 | few | CASSSIRGGETQYF | TGTGCCAGCAGCTCGATCCGGGGGGGAGAGACCCAGTACTTC
TRBJ2-2 | . | TRBV21-1 | . | CASSKVETMNTGELFF | TGTGCCAGCAGCAAAGTGGAGACTATGAACACCGGGGAGCTGTTTTTT
TRBJ2-2 | TRBD1 | TRBV6-5 | . | CASSYEGAGTGELFF | TGTGCCAGCAGTTACGAGGGGGCCGGCACCGGGGAGCTGTTTTTT
TRBJ1-2 | TRBD1 | TRBV6-5 | . | CASSKQGANYGYTF | TGTGCCAGCAGCAAACAGGGGGCGAACTATGGCTACACCTTC
TRBJ2-3 | TRBD1 | TRBV5-6 | few | CASSLASGTGGDTQYF | TGTGCCAGCAGCTTGGCCTCCGGGACAGGGGGAGATACGCAGTATTTT
TRBJ1-1 | . | TRBV5-6 | . | CASSRVSGLNTEAFF | TGTGCCAGCAGCCGAGTGTCGGGGTTGAACACTGAAGCTTTCTTT
TRBJ2-3 | TRBD1 | TRBV10-1 | . | CASSVDRGPDTQYF | TGCGCCAGCAGTGTTGACAGGGGGCCAGATACGCAGTATTTT
TRBJ2-3 | TRBD2 | TRBV12-5 | . | CASFAGTPGLGLDTQYF | TGTGCTAGTTTTGCGGGAACTCCGGGACTAGGATTGGATACGCAGTATTTT
TRBJ2-2 | TRBD1 | TRBV4-3 | . | CASSQDPGQGGTGELFF | TGCGCCAGCAGCCAAGATCCCGGACAGGGGGGTACCGGGGAGCTGTTTTTT
TRBJ2-5 | . | TRBV5-1 | once | CASSLAPPGLETQYF | TGCGCCAGCAGCTTGGCCCCTCCAGGGTTAGAGACCCAGTACTTC
TRBJ2-1 | TRBD1 | TRBV5-4 | . | CASSLKVSGGVLFF | TGTGCCAGCAGCTTGAAAGTCTCAGGGGGTGTACTGTTCTTC
TRBJ1-1 | TRBD1 | TRBV7-2 | . | CASSPRAGGTEAFF | TGTGCCAGCAGCCCCCGGGCAGGGGGCACTGAAGCTTTCTTT
TRBJ1-1 | . | TRBV7-8 | . | CASSLKGDTEAFF | TGTGCCAGCAGCTTAAAGGGGGACACTGAAGCTTTCTTT
TRBJ1-2 | . | TRBV19 | . | CASRMAYGYTF | TGTGCCAGTAGGATGGCCTATGGCTACACCTTC
TRBJ1-5 | . | TRBV6-1 | few | CASRSLEGQPQHF | TGTGCCAGCAGGAGCCTAGAAGGACAGCCCCAGCATTTT
TRBJ1-6 | . | TRBV4-3 | once | CASSQYRVPNSPLHF | TGCGCCAGCAGCCAATACAGGGTTCCGAATTCACCCCTCCACTTT
TRBJ2-5 | . | TRBV7-2 | . | CASSWGGAGETQYF | TGTGCCAGCAGCTGGGGGGGGGCAGGAGAGACCCAGTACTTC
TRBJ1-5 | . | TRBV9 | . | CASSVARRAGDQPQHF | TGTGCCAGCAGCGTAGCTCGGAGGGCGGGGGATCAGCCCCAGCATTTT
TRBJ1-1 | . | TRBV18 | . | CASSQEGSGVTEAFF | TGTGCCAGCTCACAGGAGGGAAGCGGGGTGACTGAAGCTTTCTTT
TRBJ2-7 | TRBD1 | TRBV28 | once | CASRRTGRTYEQCF | TGTGCCAGCAGACGGACAGGGAGGACCTACGAGCAGTGCTTC
TRBJ1-3 | . | TRBV9 | . | CASSVAMEGPGNTIYF | TGTGCCAGCAGCGTAGCTATGGAGGGGCCTGGAAACACCATATATTTT
TRBJ2-7 | . | TRBV14 | . | CASSQHSTYEQYF | TGTGCCAGCAGCCAACACAGTACCTACGAGCAGTACTTC